A single sample gave rise to the 27 T cell receptor beta chains below, sequenced in a study of tumor-infiltrating lymphocytes in oesophageal squamous cell carcinoma. TCRdb itself ran the PCR reads through MiXCR, one entry per CDR3 protein. The table lists some 20,000 distinct CDR3 sequences, 35% to 45% of them singletons. Sequencing was performed on normal esophageal tissue next to the tumor. The receptors derive from a male donor with esophageal squamous cell carcinoma.

This clonotype was seen repeatedly, ten times or more. This chain uses TRBV28 with TRBJ2-7, with 8 bases identical to TRBD2. The CDR3 is 15 amino acids. Germline assignment: CDR1 MDHEN and CDR2 SYDVKM. V was clipped by 2 bases and J by 7 bases; unmatched bases: 10. The DNA of the CDR3 is TGTGCCAGCAGTTTAGCGAGCGGGAGTCAACGGGAGCAGTACTTC. It yields the protein CASSLASGSQREQYF. Looking up the rest from reference TRBV28 and TRBJ2-7 gives the full variable domain: DVKVTQSSRYLVKRTGEKVFLECVQDMDHENMFWYRQDPGLGLRLIYFSYDVKMKEKGDIPEGYSVSREKKERFSLILESASTNQTSMYLCASSLASGSQREQYFGPGTRLTVT.

The chain has TRBV7-8 and TRBJ2-5; D is perhaps TRBD2 (7 bases). Germline CDR1 and CDR2: SGHVS and FQNEAQ. This CDR3 region has 13 residues. The germline V and J ends were trimmed by 8 bases and 3 bases, with 13 bases remaining between them. CDR3 amino acids: CASGGGTKETQYF. CDR3 nucleotides: TGTGCCAGCGGGGGGGGCACCAAAGAGACCCAGTACTTC.

The chain links TRBV24-1 to TRBJ2-4; either TRBD1 or TRBD2 may fit D (5 bases each). The J call may be in error: the DNA end matches TRBJ2-1 better. The CDR3 loop spans 14 amino acids. Germline V gene sequence: CDR1 KGHDR, CDR2 SFDVKD. The CDR3 spells CATSDGGTYNEQFF. CDR3 coding DNA: TGTGCCACCAGTGATGGGGGTACCTACAATGAGCAGTTCTTC.

The gene calls are TRBV6-1 and TRBJ2-1; D remains ambiguous. The end of the DNA fits TRBJ2-3 better, so the J call may be wrong. The CDR3 runs to 13 residues. Germline loops: CDR1 MNHNS, CDR2 SASEGT. CDR3: CASSGTGAGTQYF. DNA of the CDR3: TGTGCCAGCAGTGGGACCGGTGCAGGTACGCAGTATTTT.

As DNA, the CDR3 is TGTGCCAGCAGCTTGAGGGTTCAAGCGTCGGGGACCGGGGAGCTGTTTTTT. The encoded protein is CASSLRVQASGTGELFF. The chain joins TRBV7-2 to TRBJ2-2; D is perhaps TRBD2 (5 bases). The V gene's germline CDR1 is SGHTA and CDR2 FQGNSA. The CDR3 is 17 residues long. Deletions cut 3 bases from V and 5 bases from J, with 19 bases between.

In its sample, this clonotype was seen many times. CDR3 nucleotides: TGTGCCAGCTCACCACCACAGGGCTTGGGTGAGCAGTACTTC. Translated: CASSPPQGLGEQYF. The chain recombines TRBV18 with TRBJ2-4; D might be TRBD1 (6 bases). Germline CDR1 and CDR2: KGHSH and LQKENI. Trimming stripped 0 bases from V and 13 bases from J, with 16 bases between. This CDR3 contains 14 residues.

This clonotype was found a few times. The chain employs TRBV5-1 and TRBJ1-2, with 9 bases lining up with TRBD1. V lost 5 bases and J lost 3; bases outside the gene matches: 5. This CDR3 contains 14 residues. The germline V gene has CDR1 SGHRS and CDR2 YFSETQ. The CDR3 protein is CASRSQGAHYGYTF. In nucleotides, the CDR3 is TGCGCCAGCAGATCACAGGGGGCTCACTATGGCTACACCTTC. The whole variable domain, filled in from reference TRBV5-1 and TRBJ1-2, reads KAGVTQTPRYLIKTRGQQVTLSCSPISGHRSVSWYQQTPGQGLQFLFEYFSETQRNKGNFPGRFSGRQFSNSRSEMNVSTLELGDSALYLCASRSQGAHYGYTFGSGTRLTVV.

Notes on this clonotype: An end of the junction does not agree with germline; a read error may underlie this. The CDR3, as DNA: TGTGCCAGCACTTCGGGACAGTACAATGAGCAGTACTTT. Amino acids: CASTSGQYNEQYF. The V gene is TRBV27, the J gene TRBJ1-6, with 7 positions matching TRBD1. CDR1 is MNHEY, CDR2 SMNVEV, per germline (reference sequence). CDR3 length equals 13 residues.

The J gene is TRBJ2-6, the V gene TRBV7-3; 7 positions match TRBD1. Germline assignment: CDR1 SGHTA and CDR2 FQGTGA. CDR3 length: 12 residues. Losses at the gene ends were 3 bases for V and 12 bases for J; bases not matched to a gene: 2. The CDR3 DNA sequence: TGTGCCAGCAGCTTCGACAGGGCCGTCCTGACTTTC. This encodes CASSFDRAVLTF. The complete variable domain, with remaining parts taken from reference TRBV7-3 and TRBJ2-6, reads GAGVSQTPSNKVTEKGKYVELRCDPISGHTALYWYRQSLGQGPEFLIYFQGTGAADDSGLPNDRFFAVRPEGSVSTLKIQRTERGDSAVYLCASSFDRAVLTFGAGSRLTVL.

This clonotype has just a few counts. The chain employs TRBV27 and TRBJ2-1; tentative D call: TRBD1 (6 bases). The better agreement between TRBJ2-7 and the DNA end casts doubt on the J call. The CDR3 has 14 residues. The germline gives CDR1 MNHEY, CDR2 SMNVEV (reference sequence). The CDR3 here is CASNAFLGAGEQYF. CDR3 DNA: TGTGCCAGCAATGCCTTTCTGGGGGCGGGCGAGCAGTACTTC.

V and J are TRBV7-4 and TRBJ2-7; TRBD1 aligns across 7 bases. The DNA end is a closer match to TRBJ2-1, so the J assignment may be wrong. The CDR3 loop spans 15 amino acids. CDR1 and CDR2 from the germline V gene are SGHVT and SQSDAQ. The CDR3, as DNA: TGTGCCAGCAGCTTAGACAGGGGCGTTTCGAATGAGCAGTTCTTC. It specifies CASSLDRGVSNEQFF.

V is TRBV9 and J is TRBJ2-1, with TRBD2 identical over 8 bases. The CDR3 has 13 amino acids. The V gene end was trimmed by 6 bases and the J gene end by 9 bases; junction bases not matched to a gene: 8. The V gene's germline CDR1 is SGDLS and CDR2 YYNGEE. The CDR3: CASKGAGVTEQFF. The CDR3 DNA reads as TGTGCCAGCAAGGGAGCGGGAGTTACTGAGCAGTTCTTC.

Details on this clonotype: The conserved phenylalanine or tryptophan is not found at the CDR3 terminus, so this likely reflects a read error. The limits of the CDR3 on the DNA are not certain, so only TCRdb's listed CDR3 is given. This chain uses TRBV12-3 or TRBV12-4 with TRBJ2-7. The CDR3 spans 18 residues, counting both ends. The CDR3 sequence: CASSFSDTLINYGYTFGS.

At least ten counts were recorded for this clonotype. This chain uses TRBV19 with TRBJ2-5; the D gene could be TRBD1 or TRBD2 (8 bases each). CDR3 length equals 15 residues. In germline, CDR1 is LNHDA, CDR2 SQIVND (reference sequence). Trimming shortened V by 4 bases and J by 5 bases, and 17 bases separated the two germline ends. CDR3 sequence: CASSTGRGQAETQYF. CDR3 in DNA: TGTGCCAGTAGTACCGGGAGGGGACAGGCGGAGACCCAGTACTTC.

The chain links TRBV7-6 to TRBJ1-1, with D perhaps matching TRBD1 (5 bases). Germline-derived CDR1 and CDR2 are SGHVS and FNYEAQ. Between the trimmed V and J ends, which lost 5 bases and 5 bases, there was a span of 15 bases. The CDR3 covers 14 residues. DNA of the CDR3: TGTGCCAGCAGCCCCAGGGACGGTGAAACTGAAGCTTTCTTT. Protein: CASSPRDGETEAFF.

The rearrangement links TRBV6-5 to TRBJ2-4; D may correspond to TRBD1 or TRBD2 (5 bases each). Near its end, the DNA agrees better with TRBJ2-1, so the J call may be wrong. This CDR3 has 13 residues. Germline V gives CDR1 MNHEY, CDR2 SVGAGI. CDR3 in DNA: TGTGCCAGCACCAAGAGGGGCGACAATGAGCAGTTCTTC. It is translated as CASTKRGDNEQFF.

The chain combines TRBV29-1 with TRBJ2-2, with no clear D. The CDR3 has 13 residues. Trimming cost V 4 bases and J 6 bases, with 12 bases left between them. The V gene's germline CDR1 is SQVTM and CDR2 ANQGSEA. The CDR3 protein is CSVGQWGSGELFF. In nucleotides, the CDR3 is TGCAGCGTTGGCCAGTGGGGTTCCGGGGAGCTGTTTTTT.

This clonotype was observed many times. The chain couples TRBV5-4 to TRBJ2-4, with TRBD2 matching over 7 bases. Matching the DNA end better, TRBJ2-7 makes the J call doubtful. This CDR3 is 14 amino acids long. CDR1 SGHNT and CDR2 YYREEE come from the germline V gene (reference sequence). CDR3 sequence: CASSGGASGYEQYF. CDR3 nucleotides: TGTGCCAGCAGCGGAGGGGCTAGCGGCTACGAGCAGTACTTC.

The chain is built from TRBV4-2 and TRBJ2-1, with unresolved D. V was cut by 2 bases and J by 6 bases, with 5 bases left in between. Germline values: CDR1 LGHNA, CDR2 YNFKEQ. The CDR3 extends over 12 amino acids. In DNA, the CDR3 is TGTGCCAGCAGCCAAAGTGGCAATGAGCAGTTCTTC. This translates into CASSQSGNEQFF.

Comment on this clonotype: One junction end disagrees with the germline gene, perhaps due to a read error. This chain links TRBV7-6 with TRBJ2-4, with 7 bases aligning to TRBD2. Looked up from germline, CDR1 is SGHVS and CDR2 is FNYEAQ. The CDR3 covers 15 residues. CDR3 in DNA: TGTGCCAGCAGCTTAGCGTCAGGGAGGGGTTCACCCCTCCACTTC. It encodes CASSLASGRGSPLHF.

This chain uses TRBV7-8 with TRBJ2-3; no reliable D call. Trimming took off 5 bases at V and 6 bases at J, with 9 bases between the two ends. In germline, CDR1 is SGHVS, CDR2 FQNEAQ. The CDR3 has 12 amino acids. Here the CDR3 reads CASSPSGDTQYF. CDR3 nucleotide sequence: TGTGCCAGCAGCCCGTCTGGGGATACGCAGTATTTT.

This chain links TRBV12-3 or TRBV12-4 with TRBJ2-6; 7 bases align to TRBD1. There are 17 residues in the CDR3. The J segment lost 2 bases and the V segment lost 5 bases, leaving 9 bases of the junction unmatched. The CDR3 sequence is CASSPHNTGAGANVLTF. As DNA, the CDR3 is TGTGCCAGCAGTCCACATAACACAGGGGCTGGGGCCAACGTCCTGACTTTC.

This clonotype was detected ten times or more. This chain links TRBV6-4 with TRBJ2-1; D is possibly TRBD1 or TRBD2 (5 bases each). Trimming pared 5 bases from V and 0 bases from J, leaving 14 bases between. The CDR3 has 16 amino acids. Germline loops: CDR1 MRHNA, CDR2 SNTAGT. The CDR3 sequence: CASSPKWGSSYNEQFF. Written as DNA, the CDR3 is TGTGCCAGCAGTCCCAAGTGGGGGAGCTCCTACAATGAGCAGTTCTTC.

V gene TRBV6-1 combines with J gene TRBJ2-6; D uncertain. CDR1 and CDR2 from the germline V gene are MNHNS and SASEGT. V lost 9 bases to trimming and J lost 1 base, with 13 bases between them. The CDR3 has 15 residues. This CDR3 reads CASRIRTSGANVLTF. As DNA, the CDR3 is TGTGCCAGTAGGATCCGAACGTCTGGGGCCAACGTCCTGACTTTC.

The J gene is TRBJ2-7, the V gene TRBV6-1; TRBD2 matches 10 bases. Trimming took 2 bases from V and 3 from J; bases not matched to a gene: 13. Germline V gene sequence: CDR1 MNHNS, CDR2 SASEGT. The CDR3 length is 18 residues. CDR3 sequence (DNA): TGTGCCAGCAGTGAATCGGGGGGGGTCCTAGCGGGAGACTACGAGCAGTACTTC. Protein sequence: CASSESGGVLAGDYEQYF.

This clonotype was seen ten or more times. The chain is built from TRBV4-2 and TRBJ2-1; 7 nucleotides agree with TRBD2. The V and J ends lost 0 bases and 3 bases, in that order; junction bases with no gene match: 8. CDR1 and CDR2 from the germline V gene are LGHNA and YNFKEQ. This CDR3 is 17 amino acids long. As DNA, the CDR3 is TGTGCCAGCAGCCAAGATGAGTCTGGACTAGACTACAATGAGCAGTTCTTC. This sequence encodes CASSQDESGLDYNEQFF.

The chain combines TRBV12-3 or TRBV12-4 with TRBJ2-4; D possibly corresponds to TRBD1 (5 bases). This CDR3 is 11 amino acids long. Deletions cut 6 bases from V and 13 bases from J, with 13 bases between. CDR3 in amino acids: CASSQQRGQYF. As DNA, the CDR3 is TGTGCCAGCAGCCAGCAAAGGGGCCAGTACTTC.